The T cell receptor (beta chain) under discussion was sequenced for a study of cytomegalovirus exposure and HLA in healthy donors. Study observations and caveats: The classifier reportedly diagnosed cytomegalovirus status with high sensitivity and specificity. Subsequent analysis showed first-cohort TCR clusters tending to co-occur in roughly 130 validation repertoires. The authors confirmed in vitro that three CMV-associated chains were specific for CMV antigens.

CDR3 size: 16 residues. V dropped 5 bases and J dropped 2; count of bases not matched to a gene: 5. Germline values: CDR1 SNHLY, CDR2 FYNNEI. On this clone itself: The antigen is unknown.

TCRdb's table, derived via immunoSEQ multiplex PCR, lists solely in-frame clones and lacks some. The table records 120,000 or so clones, approximately 89% of them present only once. The sequenced material came from PBMCs. The receptor comes from a woman between 18 and 29 years old in good health and CMV-seronegative. The rearrangement links TRBV2 to TRBJ2-6, with 8 bases fitting TRBD1. The CDR3 region has the DNA TGTGCCAGCAGTAAGGACAGGGAAGCTGGGGCCAACGTCCTGACTTTC. Protein: CASSKDREAGANVLTF.